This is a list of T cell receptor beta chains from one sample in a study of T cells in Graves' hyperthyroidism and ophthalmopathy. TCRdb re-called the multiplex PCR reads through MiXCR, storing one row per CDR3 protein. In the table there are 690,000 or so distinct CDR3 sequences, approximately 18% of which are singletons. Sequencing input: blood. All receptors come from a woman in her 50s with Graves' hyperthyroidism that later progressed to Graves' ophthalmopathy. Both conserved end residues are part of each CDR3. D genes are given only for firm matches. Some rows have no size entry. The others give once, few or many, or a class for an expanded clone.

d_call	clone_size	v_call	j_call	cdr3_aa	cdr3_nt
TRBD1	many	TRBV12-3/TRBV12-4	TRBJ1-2	CASSFYPRQGRYGYTF	TGTGCCAGCAGTTTTTACCCCAGACAGGGAAGGTATGGCTACACCTTC
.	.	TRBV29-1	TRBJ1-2	CSVVHQNYGYTF	TGCAGCGTTGTACACCAGAACTATGGCTACACCTTC
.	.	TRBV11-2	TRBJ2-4	CASSLSQSGRGVAKNIQYF	TGTGCCAGCAGCTTAAGTCAGTCCGGCAGGGGAGTTGCCAAAAACATTCAGTACTTC
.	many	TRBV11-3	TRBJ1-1	CASSQESNTEAFF	TGTGCCAGCAGCCAAGAATCGAACACTGAAGCTTTCTTT
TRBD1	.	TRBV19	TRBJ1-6	CAAADRRNSPLHF	TGTGCCGCCGCGGACAGGAGGAATTCACCCCTCCACTTT
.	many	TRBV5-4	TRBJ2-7	CASSLLGLPEQYF	TGTGCCAGCAGCTTGCTGGGTCTTCCGGAGCAGTACTTC
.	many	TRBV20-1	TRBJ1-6	CSASHQGENSPLHF	TGCAGTGCTAGTCACCAGGGCGAGAATTCACCCCTCCACTTT
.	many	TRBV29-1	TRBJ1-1	CSVKRNANTEAFF	TGCAGCGTTAAGCGAAATGCGAACACTGAAGCTTTCTTT
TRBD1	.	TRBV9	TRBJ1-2	CASSARTGGMVYGYTF	TGTGCCAGCAGCGCCCGGACAGGGGGCATGGTCTATGGCTACACCTTC
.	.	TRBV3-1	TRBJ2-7	CAGSPHLTSTSPYEQYF	TGTGCCGGCAGCCCCCACCTCACTAGCACCAGTCCCTACGAGCAGTACTTC
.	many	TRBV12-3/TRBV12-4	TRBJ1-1	CASRTARGSPEAFF	TGTGCCAGCAGAACAGCACGGGGATCCCCTGAAGCTTTCTTT
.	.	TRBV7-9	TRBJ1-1	CASSLNREAFF	TGTGCCAGCAGCTTAAACCGGGAAGCTTTCTTT
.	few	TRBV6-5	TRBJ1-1	CASSYHPGTEAFF	TGTGCCAGCAGTTACCACCCGGGGACTGAAGCTTTCTTT
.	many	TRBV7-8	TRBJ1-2	CASSPLAYGYTF	TGTGCCAGCAGCCCCCTCGCATATGGCTACACCTTC
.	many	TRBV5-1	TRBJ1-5	CASSLIVNSNQPQHF	TGCGCCAGCAGCTTGATCGTCAATAGCAATCAGCCCCAGCATTTT
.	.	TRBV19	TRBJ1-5	CASSEVGTLNQPQHF	TGTGCCAGTAGTGAGGTCGGGACACTGAATCAGCCCCAGCATTTT
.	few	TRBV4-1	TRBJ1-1	CASSQDVFRRAEAFF	TGCGCCAGCAGCCAAGATGTGTTTCGGCGGGCTGAAGCTTTCTTT
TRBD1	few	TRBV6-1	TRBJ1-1	CASSAPTGGGGAFF	TGTGCCAGCAGTGCCCCGACAGGGGGTGGGGGAGCTTTCTTT
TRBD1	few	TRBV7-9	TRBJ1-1	CASTMTGKGTEAFF	TGTGCCAGCACGATGACAGGGAAGGGTACTGAAGCTTTCTTT
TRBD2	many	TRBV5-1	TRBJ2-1	CASSLGLAGGDEQFF	TGCGCCAGCAGCTTGGGGCTAGCGGGGGGCGATGAGCAGTTCTTC
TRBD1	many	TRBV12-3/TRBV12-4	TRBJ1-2	CASSRQGTGYTF	TGTGCCAGCAGCCGACAGGGTACTGGCTACACCTTC
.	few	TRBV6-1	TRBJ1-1	CASRMLGGTEAFF	TGTGCCAGCAGGATGTTGGGGGGCACTGAAGCTTTCTTT
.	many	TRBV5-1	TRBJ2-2	CASTLTNTGELFF	TGCGCCAGCACACTGACGAACACCGGGGAGCTGTTTTTT
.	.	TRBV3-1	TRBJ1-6	CASSQAYRHRDSPLHF	TGTGCCAGCAGCCAGGCTTACAGGCATCGGGATTCACCCCTCCACTTT
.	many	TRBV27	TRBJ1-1	CASSFLVGGNTEAFF	TGTGCCAGCAGTTTTCTTGTCGGGGGGAACACTGAAGCTTTCTTT
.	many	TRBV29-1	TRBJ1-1	CSVDVSGGTEAFF	TGCAGCGTTGACGTCTCGGGGGGCACTGAAGCTTTCTTT
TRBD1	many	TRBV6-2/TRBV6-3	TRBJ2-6	CASRVGQGRRGANVLTF	TGTGCCAGCAGAGTGGGACAGGGTAGGAGAGGGGCCAACGTCCTGACTTTC
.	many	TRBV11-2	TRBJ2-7	CASKRLNFYEQYF	TGTGCCAGCAAGAGGCTAAATTTCTACGAGCAGTACTTC
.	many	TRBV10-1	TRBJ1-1	CASSDLPGARTFF	TGCGCCAGCAGTGATTTGCCAGGGGCGCGGACTTTCTTT
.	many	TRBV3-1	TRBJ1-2	CASSQRGAGYGYTF	TGTGCCAGCAGCCAACGAGGGGCCGGGTATGGCTACACCTTC
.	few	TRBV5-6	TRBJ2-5	CASRRTAQETQYF	TGTGCCAGCAGACGGACAGCTCAAGAGACCCAGTACTTC
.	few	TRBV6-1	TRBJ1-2	CASSKGVGYTF	TGTGCCAGCAGTAAAGGGGTTGGCTACACCTTC
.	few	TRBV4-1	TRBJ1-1	CASSQDGPGGTEAFF	TGCGCCAGCAGCCAAGATGGGCCGGGGGGCACTGAAGCTTTCTTT
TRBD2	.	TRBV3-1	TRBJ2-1	CASSIIAGGSYNEQFF	TGTGCCAGCAGTATCATAGCGGGGGGCTCCTACAATGAGCAGTTCTTC
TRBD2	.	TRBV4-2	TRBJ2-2	CASSQEGLAGPTGELFF	TGTGCCAGCAGCCAGGAAGGACTAGCGGGGCCTACCGGGGAGCTGTTTTTT
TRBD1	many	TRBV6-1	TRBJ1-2	CASRIRDRGYGYTF	TGTGCCAGCAGAATACGGGACAGGGGCTATGGCTACACCTTC
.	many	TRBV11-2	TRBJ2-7	CASSLLSSYEQYF	TGTGCCAGCAGCTTACTTTCCTCCTACGAGCAGTACTTC
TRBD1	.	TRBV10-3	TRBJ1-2	CAISTHGQGVIYGYTF	TGTGCCATCAGCACCCACGGCCAGGGGGTCATCTATGGCTACACCTTC
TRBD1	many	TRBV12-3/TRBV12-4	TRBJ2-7	CASSLAGAGGAYEQYF	TGTGCCAGCAGTTTAGCTGGGGCAGGGGGCGCTTACGAGCAGTACTTC
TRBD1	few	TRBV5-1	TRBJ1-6	CASRLLQGGEYNSPLHF	TGTGCCAGCAGGTTATTACAGGGGGGAGAATATAATTCACCCCTCCACTTT